These 16 T cell receptor beta chains were all obtained from the same sample, sequenced in a study of T cells in Graves' hyperthyroidism and ophthalmopathy. The CDR3 regions of TCR beta were amplified from RNA transcripts. Carried out on the TCR CDR3, a first-round RT-PCR used the HTBI primer set. TCRdb independently ran MiXCR on the multiplex PCR reads; one entry per CDR3 protein. The sample records 300,000 to 450,000 distinct CDR3 sequences, around 13% being singletons. Sequenced material: blood. The receptors derive from a woman aged 55-70 years with Graves' hyperthyroidism.

The chain employs TRBV19 and TRBJ2-5; D is undetermined. Between the trimmed V and J ends, which lost 5 bases and 2 bases, there was a span of 12 bases. This CDR3 contains 14 residues. Germline V gene data show CDR1 as LNHDA and CDR2 as SQIVND (reference sequence). The CDR3 is CASSQLASQETQYF. The CDR3 nucleotides read TGTGCCAGTAGTCAACTGGCCAGTCAAGAGACCCAGTACTTC. The whole variable domain, filled in from reference TRBV19 and TRBJ2-5, reads DGGITQSPKYLFRKEGQNVTLSCEQNLNHDAMYWYRQDPGQGLRLIYYSQIVNDFQKGDIAEGYSVSREKKESFPLTVTSAQKNPTAFYLCASSQLASQETQYFGPGTRLLVL.

This clonotype has a count of ten or more. The chain uses TRBV3-1 and TRBJ1-2; 9 bases match TRBD1. After removal of 1 base from V and 8 bases from J, the junction contained 5 bases not matched to a gene. Germline V gives CDR1 LGHDT, CDR2 YNNKEL (reference sequence). The CDR3 covers 14 residues. CDR3 amino acids: CASSQAQGAPGYTF. The CDR3 bases are TGTGCCAGCAGCCAAGCACAGGGGGCGCCCGGCTACACCTTC.

This clonotype was seen many times. This chain links TRBV27 with TRBJ2-6; D gene ambiguous. Germline lookup yields CDR1 MNHEY and CDR2 SMNVEV (reference sequence). V dropped 5 bases and J dropped 3 bases, with 14 bases sitting between them. The CDR3 is 16 residues long. CDR3 DNA: TGTGCCAGCAGTACGGAGCCCCTCTTTGGGGCCAACGTCCTGACTTTC. Amino acids: CASSTEPLFGANVLTF. Drawing the rest from reference TRBV27 and TRBJ2-6, the complete variable domain is EAQVTQNPRYLITVTGKKLTVTCSQNMNHEYMSWYRQDPGLGLRQIYYSMNVEVTDKGDVPEGYKVSRKEKRNFPLILESPSPNQTSLYFCASSTEPLFGANVLTFGAGSRLTVL.

The chain couples TRBV4-2 to TRBJ2-1; 10 bases align to TRBD2. Germline assignment: CDR1 LGHNA and CDR2 YNFKEQ. The ends lost 4 bases at V and 1 base at J; junction bases unmatched: 7. CDR3 size: 17 residues. This chain's CDR3 is CASSLYVAGGSYNEQFF. Here the CDR3 DNA reads TGTGCCAGCAGCCTTTACGTAGCGGGGGGTTCCTACAATGAGCAGTTCTTC.

Comment on this clonotype: This may be a read error, as it is one base from a much larger clone. The rearrangement uses TRBV2 and TRBJ1-2; D is uncertain. The CDR3 totals 15 residues. The germline V gene encodes CDR1 SNHLY and CDR2 FYNNEI. The CDR3 DNA reads TGTACCAGCAGTGAGCAAGGCCGTCGGGTACAGGGCTACACCTTC. As protein: CTSSEQGRRVQGYTF.

Many counts were recorded for this clonotype. The rearrangement links TRBV29-1 to TRBJ1-1; 12 bases map to TRBD1. There are 15 residues in the CDR3. Per the germline V gene, CDR1 is SQVTM and CDR2 is ANQGSEA. Trimming at V came to 2 bases and at J to 7 bases, leaving 8 bases not matched to a gene. The CDR3 loop reads CSVERRDRGPFEAFF. CDR3 bases: TGCAGCGTTGAAAGGAGGGACAGGGGGCCTTTTGAAGCTTTCTTT.

This clonotype was recorded at least ten times. The chain couples TRBV5-1 to TRBJ2-7; tentatively, D is TRBD1 or TRBD2 (6 bases each). V was shortened by 4 bases and J by 2 bases, with 25 bases between the two germline ends. Germline loops: CDR1 SGHRS, CDR2 YFSETQ. The CDR3 extends over 18 amino acids. The CDR3 DNA reads as TGCGCCAGCAGCCCAACGAGGAGGGGGAACGACCTGGCCTACGAGCAGTACTTC. This translates into CASSPTRRGNDLAYEQYF. The variable domain in full, completed from reference TRBV5-1 and TRBJ2-7, reads KAGVTQTPRYLIKTRGQQVTLSCSPISGHRSVSWYQQTPGQGLQFLFEYFSETQRNKGNFPGRFSGRQFSNSRSEMNVSTLELGDSALYLCASSPTRRGNDLAYEQYFGPGTRLTVT.

This clonotype was counted at least ten times. V is TRBV13 and J is TRBJ2-3; 7 nucleotides agree with TRBD2. This CDR3 spans 17 amino acids. J was trimmed by 0 bases and V by 2 bases; bases with no gene match: 8. Looked up from germline, CDR1 is PRHDT and CDR2 is FYEKMQ (reference sequence). The CDR3 region has the DNA TGTGCCAGCAGCTTAAGTCTAGCGGTCGCTAGCACAGATACGCAGTATTTT. Its translation is CASSLSLAVASTDTQYF.

This clonotype has more than one count but fewer than ten. The chain is built from TRBV20-1 and TRBJ1-1, with no clear D. This CDR3 region has 8 residues. V was clipped by 6 bases and J by 10 bases, with 6 bases between them. CDR1 and CDR2 (germline): DFQATT, SNEGSKA (reference sequence). The CDR3 DNA reads as TGCAGTGCCCAACTAGCTTTCTTT. Its translation is CSAQLAFF.

This clonotype was observed a handful of times. A junction boundary mismatches the germline segment, possibly from a read error. The CDR3 DNA follows: TGCAGTGCCCGAGATGATGGGGGGACGGAAGATGAAAAACCGTTTTTT. Its translation: CSARDDGGTEDEKPFF. This chain uses TRBV20-1 with TRBJ1-4, with a weak D call TRBD1 (5 bases). This CDR3 spans 16 amino acids. Germline V gene data show CDR1 as DFQATT and CDR2 as SNEGSKA (reference sequence).

The chain has TRBV7-9 and TRBJ2-1; D perhaps matches TRBD1 (6 bases). The CDR3 is made up of 12 amino acids. Germline CDR1 and CDR2: SEHNR and FQNEAQ (reference sequence). V lost 8 bases to trimming and J lost 12 bases, with 17 bases between them. CDR3 sequence reads: CASGLLQGLQFF. The CDR3 nucleotides are TGTGCCAGCGGCCTACTACAGGGATTGCAGTTCTTC. The entire variable domain, with the rest obtained from reference TRBV7-9 and TRBJ2-1, is as follows: DTGVSQNPRHKITKRGQNVTFRCDPISEHNRLYWYRQTLGQGPEFLTYFQNEAQLEKSRLLSDRFSAERPKGSFSTLEIQRTEQGDSAMYLCASGLLQGLQFFGPGTRLTVL.

The genes are TRBV20-1 and TRBJ1-2; tentatively, D is TRBD1 (5 bases). Germline V gene lookup returns CDR1 DFQATT and CDR2 SNEGSKA (reference sequence). The CDR3 length is 14 residues. The V end lost 5 bases, the J end lost 4 bases, and 17 bases lay between the germline ends. The CDR3 sequence: CSARSSGTSYGYTF. CDR3 bases: TGCAGTGCTCGAAGCTCCGGGACGAGCTATGGCTACACCTTC.

This clonotype was counted ten times or more. This chain links TRBV3-1 with TRBJ2-7; either TRBD1 or TRBD2 may supply D (5 bases each). Trimming took off 4 bases at V and 5 bases at J, with 9 bases between the two ends. CDR3 size: 12 residues. Germline V gene sequence: CDR1 LGHDT, CDR2 YNNKEL (reference sequence). Here the CDR3 DNA reads TGTGCCAGCAGCCCCCGGGGCCACGAGCAGTACTTC. This sequence encodes CASSPRGHEQYF.

The rearrangement joins TRBV2 to TRBJ1-2, with 8 nucleotides matching TRBD1. The trim removed 6 bases at V and 7 bases at J, leaving 10 bases unmatched. The CDR3 is made up of 14 amino acids. Germline-derived CDR1 and CDR2 are SNHLY and FYNNEI. CDR3 sequence reads: CASRTTDREVGYTF. The CDR3 DNA reads TGTGCCAGCAGGACTACGGACAGGGAGGTTGGCTACACCTTC.

In this sample, this clonotype turned up a few times. This may come from a read error, since a much larger clone is one base off. This chain uses TRBV20-1 with TRBJ1-1, with D unclear. Trimming took off 3 bases at V and 0 bases at J, with 5 bases between the two ends. CDR1 and CDR2 (germline): DFQATT, SNEGSKA (reference sequence). The CDR3 sequence is 12 residues long. This CDR3 is CSASQVNTEAFF. The DNA of the CDR3 is TGCAGTGCTAGTCAGGTGAACACTGAAGCTTTCTTT.

This clonotype was counted a few times. This chain connects TRBV7-9 to TRBJ2-2, with a possible D match to TRBD2 (7 bases). CDR1 SEHNR and CDR2 FQNEAQ come from the germline V gene (reference sequence). The CDR3 consists of 17 residues. Trimming took 4 bases from V and 1 from J, leaving 16 bases between them. This CDR3 reads CASSSIGGARNTGELFF. The CDR3 bases are TGTGCCAGCAGCTCAATAGGGGGGGCGAGGAACACCGGGGAGCTGTTTTTT. The variable domain in full, completed from reference TRBV7-9 and TRBJ2-2, reads DTGVSQNPRHKITKRGQNVTFRCDPISEHNRLYWYRQTLGQGPEFLTYFQNEAQLEKSRLLSDRFSAERPKGSFSTLEIQRTEQGDSAMYLCASSSIGGARNTGELFFGEGSRLTVL.